This passage covers 13 T cell receptor beta chains from one sample sequenced in a study of blood T cell repertoires in COVID-19 (dated by TCRdb to about 2020). Library preparation employed the immunoSEQ multiplex PCR assay. In TCRdb, the immuneACCESS table is reduced to in-frame sequences with V and J assigned. These tables do not hold every clone; where another copy was compared, an unresolved V gene accounts for under half, and the others remain unexplained. Within this sample are about 94,000 clones, with roughly 87% of them counted one time only. 4.5% to 5% of the sample rests with the top ten. Sequencing used peripheral blood. The source of these receptors is a woman over 75 with acute or convalescent COVID-19.

V and J are TRBV20-1 and TRBJ2-5, with D possibly matching TRBD1 (5 bases). This CDR3 is 15 amino acids long. Trimming took off 3 bases at V and 5 bases at J, with 19 bases between the two ends. CDR1 and CDR2 (germline): DFQATT, SNEGSKA (reference sequence). CDR3 protein: CSASLSGLSWETQYF. CDR3 in DNA: TGCAGTGCTAGTCTGTCAGGGCTTTCTTGGGAGACCCAGTACTTC.

V gene TRBV7-9 combines with J gene TRBJ1-2, with 8 bases lining up with TRBD1. The J segment lost 6 bases and the V segment lost 6 bases, leaving 6 bases of the junction unmatched. There are 13 residues in the CDR3. Germline loops: CDR1 SEHNR, CDR2 FQNEAQ (reference sequence). CDR3 sequence: CASRSTGVHGYTF. In DNA, the CDR3 is TGTGCCAGCAGATCGACAGGGGTTCATGGCTACACCTTC.

The chain joins TRBV3-1 (or the pseudogene TRBV3-2) to TRBJ1-1; 7 bases line up with TRBD1. This CDR3 comprises 15 residues. Trimming at V came to 3 bases and at J to 9 bases, leaving 13 bases not matched to a gene. Germline V gene sequence: CDR1 LGHDT, CDR2 YNNKEL (reference sequence). CDR3 residues: CASSQRGGETFKAFF. Here the CDR3 DNA reads TGTGCCAGCAGCCAGAGAGGGGGCGAGACCTTTAAAGCTTTCTTT.

CDR3 residues: CASKNRGGSGNTIYF. For the CDR3, the DNA is TGTGCCAGCAAGAACAGGGGTGGCTCTGGAAACACCATATATTTT. J is TRBJ1-3 and V is TRBV2, with 7 bases that match TRBD1. Per the germline V gene, CDR1 is SNHLY and CDR2 is FYNNEI. V gave up 7 bases and J gave up 0 bases; unmatched junction bases: 6. The CDR3 runs to 15 residues.

The chain recombines TRBV18 with TRBJ2-3, with 7 bases aligning to TRBD1. The V gene end was trimmed by 3 bases and the J gene end by 3 bases; junction bases not matched to a gene: 9. There are 16 residues in the CDR3. Per germline, CDR1 KGHSH and CDR2 LQKENI. In DNA, the CDR3 is TGTGCCAGCTCACCCCTTCGAGGGGGCGCGACAGATACGCAGTATTTT. Translated, it gives CASSPLRGGATDTQYF.

This clone came up a few times. The gene calls are TRBV11-2 and TRBJ2-1; 8 nucleotides align to TRBD2. Germline values: CDR1 SGHAT, CDR2 FQNNGV. The V gene end was trimmed by 2 bases and the J gene end by 8 bases; junction bases not matched to a gene: 2. This CDR3 is 13 amino acids long. CDR3 region: CASSLSGRHEQFF. The CDR3 DNA reads as TGTGCCAGCAGCTTAAGCGGGAGACATGAGCAGTTCTTC.

This clone has a single count. The V and J genes are TRBV5-1 and TRBJ2-5; D is perhaps TRBD2 (5 bases). This CDR3 is built from 15 residues. The V end was cut by 1 base, the J end by 2 bases, with 12 bases between. Germline V gene data show CDR1 as SGHRS and CDR2 as YFSETQ. For the CDR3, the DNA is TGCGCCAGCAGCTTGTGGTCGAGCGGACAAGAGACCCAGTACTTC. It translates to CASSLWSSGQETQYF.

J is TRBJ2-1 and V is TRBV11-2; D perhaps matches TRBD1 (5 bases). The CDR3 length is 12 residues. Trimming took 3 bases from V and 9 from J, leaving 9 bases between them. Germline loops: CDR1 SGHAT, CDR2 FQNNGV. The CDR3 DNA is TGTGCCAGCAGCTTTCGACAGTTTGAGCAGTTCTTC. Protein sequence: CASSFRQFEQFF.

The chain links TRBV29-1 to TRBJ2-3; a weak D match, TRBD2 (5 bases). The CDR3 consists of 16 residues. Trimming removed 8 bases at V and 5 bases at J, with 26 bases between. CDR1 is SQVTM and CDR2 is ANQGSEA in the germline V gene. CDR3 coding DNA: TGCAGCTTCTCACCTGGGCGGGTAGGGTTAAAAGATACGCAGTATTTT. Amino acids: CSFSPGRVGLKDTQYF.

The chain has TRBV5-4 and TRBJ2-7; weak D call: TRBD2 (6 bases). The CDR3 is made up of 17 amino acids. V was pared by 5 bases and J by 5 bases, with 26 bases between. Germline CDR1 and CDR2: SGHNT and YYREEE (reference sequence). The CDR3 here is CASSIVGGLRVLNEQYF. In nucleotides, the CDR3 is TGTGCCAGCAGTATAGTAGGAGGACTACGAGTTCTAAACGAGCAGTACTTC.

The V and J genes are TRBV28 and TRBJ1-6; the D gene is possibly TRBD1 (6 bases). V shed 3 bases and J shed 6 bases, with 12 bases lying between them. The CDR3 sequence is 15 residues long. The germline CDR1 and CDR2 sequences are MDHEN and SYDVKM. In DNA, the CDR3 is TGTGCCAGCAGTTTCCCGGGACACCTTAATTCACCCCTCCACTTT. Protein product: CASSFPGHLNSPLHF.

The chain carries TRBV7-9 and TRBJ2-7; TRBD2 matches 8 bases. Germline-derived CDR1 and CDR2 are SEHNR and FQNEAQ (reference sequence). The CDR3 runs to 16 residues. V shed 7 bases and J 4 bases; nucleotides not matched to a gene: 15. CDR3 coding DNA: TGTGCCAGCACTTCCCCCCGAGCGGGAGTGAGTTACGAGCAGTACTTC. Translating it yields CASTSPRAGVSYEQYF.

This chain connects TRBV7-8 to TRBJ2-2, with a weak D call TRBD1 (5 bases). The CDR3 length is 15 residues. Trimming took off 1 base at V and 6 bases at J, with 12 bases between the two ends. Germline values: CDR1 SGHVS, CDR2 FQNEAQ. Here the CDR3 reads CASSLEGAVAGELFF. The CDR3 region has the DNA TGTGCCAGCAGCTTAGAAGGGGCGGTCGCCGGGGAGCTGTTTTTT.